This TCR beta chain was identified during a study of blood T cells in healthy people across ages. With a J-beta primer mix and a sample-barcoded 5' primer, a second PCR ran about 7 to 12 cycles. TCRdb used MiXCR to reprocess the 5' RACE reads, holding one entry per CDR3 protein. The table shows around 800,000 distinct CDR3 sequences, with roughly 26% occurring only once. Comments on this clonotype: The target antigen is unknown.

The germline V and J ends were trimmed by 2 bases and 2 bases, with 17 bases remaining between them. Germline CDR1 is SGHKS and CDR2 is YYEKEE (reference sequence). The CDR3 runs to 17 residues. Study findings and constraints: Without sorted subsets, naive and antigen-experienced compartments could not be conclusively compared. Estimates of diversity drawn from one million T cells were considered underestimates.

The same data also contributed to another study, on T cells of mothers and their children.

The rearrangement links TRBV5-5 to TRBJ1-3, with D possibly matching TRBD1 (5 bases). Material for sequencing was blood. The sequence was collected from a boy aged 5-17 years in good health. CDR3 sequence: CASSFAGVRKPGNTIYF. CDR3 sequence (DNA): TGTGCCAGCAGCTTCGCGGGGGTACGCAAGCCTGGAAACACCATATATTTT. Filled out from reference TRBV5-5 and TRBJ1-3, the complete variable domain reads DAGVTQSPTHLIKTRGQQVTLRCSPISGHKSVSWYQQVLGQGPQFIFQYYEKEERGRGNFPDRFSARQFPNYSSELNVNALLLGDSALYLCASSFAGVRKPGNTIYFGEGSWLTVV.